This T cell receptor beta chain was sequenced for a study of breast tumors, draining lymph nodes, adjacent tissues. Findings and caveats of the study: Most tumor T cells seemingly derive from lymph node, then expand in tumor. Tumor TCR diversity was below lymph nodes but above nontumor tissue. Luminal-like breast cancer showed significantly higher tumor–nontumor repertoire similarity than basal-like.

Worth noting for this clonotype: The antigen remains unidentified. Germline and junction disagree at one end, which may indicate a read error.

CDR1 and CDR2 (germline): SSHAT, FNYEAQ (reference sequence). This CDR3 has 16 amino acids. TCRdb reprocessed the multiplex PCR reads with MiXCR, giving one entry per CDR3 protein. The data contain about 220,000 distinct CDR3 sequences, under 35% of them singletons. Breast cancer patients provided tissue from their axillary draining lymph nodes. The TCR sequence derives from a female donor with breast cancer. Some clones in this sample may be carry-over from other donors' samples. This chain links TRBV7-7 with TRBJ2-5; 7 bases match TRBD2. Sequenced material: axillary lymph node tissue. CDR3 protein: CASSLVASGSRETQYF. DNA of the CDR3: TGTGCTAGCAGCTTAGTGGCTAGCGGTTCTAGGGAGACCCAGTACTTC.